This TCR beta chain is from a study of regulatory T cells in long-lasting Graves disease. This clonotype turned up a few times. Its antigen is unknown. Study results and caveats: Accuracy might have suffered from few samples.

Researchers made TCR beta libraries by using iRepertoire HTBI primers and running Arm-PCR on CDR3 regions. TCRdb called the multiplex PCR reads again in MiXCR, with one record for every CDR3 protein. The sample gives roughly 450,000 distinct CDR3 sequences, approximately 23% of which show up once; under 15% is in the top ten. Stated time point: persistent/refractory GD, antithyroid drugs over 5 years with positive TRAb. RNA isolated from PBMCs was used to make the TCR library. The CDR3 loop spans 14 amino acids. CDR1 and CDR2 from the germline V gene are LGHNT and FRNRAP. The V end lost 5 bases, the J end lost 2 bases, and 11 bases lay between the germline ends.

The source is a female donor with Graves disease. V usage is TRBV12-5 and J usage is TRBJ2-3; the D gene is possibly TRBD1 (5 bases). The sequences come from peripheral blood mononuclear cells (PBMCs), collected when the disease was refractory, from a patient treated with antithyroid drugs. CDR3 DNA: TGTGCTAGTGGTCCAGGGATGAACACAGATACGCAGTATTTT. Amino acid sequence: CASGPGMNTDTQYF. The full variable domain, completed using reference TRBV12-5 and TRBJ2-3, is DARVTQTPRHKVTEMGQEVTMRCQPILGHNTVFWYRQTMMQGLELLAYFRNRAPLDDSGMPKDRFSAEMPDATLATLKIQPSEPRDSAVYFCASGPGMNTDTQYFGPGTRLTVL.